This is a list of T cell receptor beta chains from one sample in a study of radiotherapy plus CTLA-4 blockade in lung cancer. Profiled with immunoSEQ multiplex PCR; TCRdb holds only in-frame clones, not every one. The sample contains under 55,000 clones, approximately 78% of which appear only once. The material sequenced was peripheral blood, taken from a patient treated with radiotherapy plus ipilimumab. The source of these receptors is a human donor with non-small cell lung cancer who had stable disease on radiotherapy plus ipilimumab. CDR3s include the opening cysteine and the closing phenylalanine or tryptophan. D genes are given only for firm matches. Clone size is given for some rows only: seen once, a few or many times, or a class if the clone is expanded.

V: TRBV4-1; length: 19; D: TRBD2; J: TRBJ2-1; size: few; CDR3: CASSQDRTSGVSSYNEQFF; DNA: TGCGCCAGCAGCCAAGACAGGACTAGCGGGGTTAGCTCCTACAATGAGCAGTTCTTC
V: TRBV10-3; length: 12; D: TRBD2; J: TRBJ2-1; size: few; CDR3: CAISETSVEQFF; DNA: TGTGCCATCAGTGAGACTAGCGTTGAGCAGTTCTTC
V: TRBV19; length: 13; D: TRBD1; J: TRBJ2-7; size: NA; CDR3: CASSIGQGYEQYF; DNA: TGTGCCAGTAGTATTGGACAGGGCTACGAGCAGTACTTC
V: TRBV28; length: 18; D: TRBD1; J: TRBJ1-5; size: NA; CDR3: CASSQRQGARTLLQPQHF; DNA: TGTGCCAGCAGCCAGAGACAGGGGGCGCGGACTCTTCTCCAGCCCCAGCATTTT
V: TRBV10-3; length: 19; D: TRBD1; J: TRBJ2-7; size: NA; CDR3: CAISESDETGQSITYEQYF; DNA: TGTGCCATCAGTGAGTCAGACGAAACGGGACAGAGCATAACCTACGAGCAGTACTTC
V: TRBV29-1; length: 13; D: TRBD2; J: TRBJ2-3; size: NA; CDR3: CSVHGGGTDTQYF; DNA: TGCAGCGTCCACGGGGGGGGCACAGATACGCAGTATTTT
V: TRBV7-9; length: 16; D: TRBD2; J: TRBJ2-5; size: few; CDR3: CASSLTSGRAWETQYF; DNA: TGTGCCAGCAGCTTAACTAGCGGGAGGGCCTGGGAGACCCAGTACTTC
V: TRBV7-6; length: 13; D: NA; J: TRBJ1-2; size: NA; CDR3: CASSYHRDQGYTF; DNA: TGTGCCAGCAGCTACCACAGGGACCAAGGCTACACCTTC
V: TRBV18; length: 15; D: TRBD1; J: TRBJ2-3; size: NA; CDR3: CASSPRQGGTDTQYF; DNA: TGTGCCAGCTCACCACGACAGGGTGGCACAGATACGCAGTATTTT
V: TRBV7-2; length: 18; D: TRBD2; J: TRBJ2-1; size: NA; CDR3: CASSGAGETSYHDNEQFF; DNA: TGTGCCAGCAGCGGGGCAGGAGAGACTAGCTATCATGACAATGAGCAGTTCTTC
V: TRBV7-2; length: 16; D: NA; J: TRBJ2-7; size: NA; CDR3: CASSPASAQPSYEQYF; DNA: TGTGCCAGCAGTCCCGCTAGCGCACAACCCTCCTACGAGCAGTACTTC
V: TRBV7-9; length: 17; D: TRBD2; J: TRBJ2-3; size: NA; CDR3: CASSRPGLAEATDTQYF; DNA: TGTGCCAGCAGTCGACCGGGACTAGCGGAGGCCACAGATACGCAGTATTTT
V: TRBV28; length: 17; D: NA; J: TRBJ2-7; size: NA; CDR3: CASSLGSLRGSSYEQYF; DNA: TGTGCCAGCAGTTTAGGGTCCCTTAGGGGGAGCTCCTACGAGCAGTACTTC
V: TRBV4-1; length: 16; D: TRBD2; J: TRBJ2-1; size: NA; CDR3: CASSQGTSGDYNEQFF; DNA: TGCGCCAGCAGCCAAGGTACTAGCGGGGACTACAATGAGCAGTTCTTC
V: TRBV25-1; length: 17; D: NA; J: TRBJ1-6; size: NA; CDR3: CASRETVSPKFNSPLHF; DNA: TGTGCCAGCAGGGAAACAGTAAGTCCGAAGTTTAATTCACCCCTCCACTTT
V: TRBV6-5; length: 13; D: NA; J: TRBJ2-1; size: NA; CDR3: CASSSEAFNEQFF; DNA: TGTGCCAGCAGTTCCGAGGCCTTCAATGAGCAGTTCTTC
V: TRBV19; length: 14; D: NA; J: TRBJ1-1; size: NA; CDR3: CASSIGALNTEAFF; DNA: TGTGCCAGTAGTATAGGGGCACTTAACACTGAAGCTTTCTTT
V: TRBV9; length: 13; D: TRBD2; J: TRBJ2-1; size: NA; CDR3: CASSVGVAGEQFF; DNA: TGTGCCAGCAGCGTAGGAGTAGCGGGAGAGCAGTTCTTC
V: TRBV5-5; length: 16; D: TRBD1; J: TRBJ2-3; size: NA; CDR3: CASSKGQGHITDTQYF; DNA: TGTGCCAGCAGCAAAGGACAGGGGCATATTACAGATACGCAGTATTTT
V: TRBV9; length: 13; D: TRBD1; J: TRBJ2-2; size: NA; CDR3: CASSRTGPGELFF; DNA: TGTGCCAGCAGCCGGACAGGGCCCGGGGAGCTGTTTTTT
V: TRBV12-5; length: 15; D: TRBD2; J: TRBJ2-5; size: NA; CDR3: CASGLVPEGGETQYF; DNA: TGTGCTAGTGGTTTGGTACCGGAGGGAGGGGAGACCCAGTACTTC
V: TRBV7-9; length: 12; D: NA; J: TRBJ2-7; size: NA; CDR3: CAPPVLVGEQYF; DNA: TGTGCCCCCCCAGTCCTAGTGGGCGAGCAGTACTTC
V: TRBV11-2; length: 19; D: NA; J: TRBJ2-6; size: NA; CDR3: CASSVRTGTSAPGANVLTF; DNA: TGTGCCAGCAGCGTGAGAACCGGGACATCCGCCCCTGGGGCCAACGTCCTGACTTTC
V: TRBV14; length: 18; D: TRBD2; J: TRBJ2-1; size: NA; CDR3: CASSQDRRLAGAYNEQFF; DNA: TGTGCCAGCAGCCAAGATCGGCGACTAGCGGGAGCCTACAATGAGCAGTTCTTC
V: TRBV5-1; length: 18; D: TRBD1; J: TRBJ1-1; size: once; CDR3: CASSKYPGTGYKNTEAFF; DNA: TGCGCCAGCAGCAAGTACCCCGGGACAGGGTATAAGAACACTGAAGCTTTCTTT
V: TRBV9; length: 14; D: NA; J: TRBJ2-5; size: NA; CDR3: CASSVGTLQETQYF; DNA: TGTGCCAGCAGCGTGGGGACTCTACAAGAGACCCAGTACTTC
V: TRBV6-5; length: 12; D: TRBD1; J: TRBJ1-2; size: NA; CDR3: CASRRDSYGYTF; DNA: TGTGCCAGCAGAAGGGACAGCTATGGCTACACCTTC
V: TRBV5-4; length: 15; D: TRBD2; J: TRBJ2-1; size: NA; CDR3: CASSTGTSPFGGQFF; DNA: TGTGCCAGCAGCACCGGGACTAGCCCTTTCGGGGGGCAGTTCTTC
V: TRBV6-5; length: 15; D: NA; J: TRBJ2-2; size: NA; CDR3: CATTEGDWDTGELFF; DNA: TGTGCCACCACGGAGGGAGATTGGGACACCGGGGAGCTGTTTTTT
V: TRBV2; length: 14; D: NA; J: TRBJ1-1; size: NA; CDR3: CASSEGPGNTEAFF; DNA: TGTGCCAGCAGTGAGGGGCCCGGGAACACTGAAGCTTTCTTT
V: TRBV4-1; length: 15; D: TRBD1; J: TRBJ1-2; size: few; CDR3: CASSPDRMTNYGYTF; DNA: TGCGCCAGCAGCCCGGACAGGATGACTAACTATGGCTACACCTTC
V: TRBV19; length: 14; D: TRBD1; J: TRBJ1-5; size: NA; CDR3: CASSPTGGGQPQHF; DNA: TGTGCCAGTAGCCCGACAGGGGGAGGACAGCCCCAGCATTTT
V: TRBV7-2; length: 18; D: NA; J: TRBJ1-2; size: NA; CDR3: CASSLAAPGGARDYGYTF; DNA: TGTGCCAGCAGCTTAGCGGCACCTGGGGGGGCACGGGACTATGGCTACACCTTC
V: TRBV7-2; length: 16; D: TRBD1; J: TRBJ1-3; size: NA; CDR3: CASSTTGAYTGNTIYF; DNA: TGTGCCAGCAGCACGACAGGGGCCTACACTGGAAACACCATATATTTT
V: TRBV7-9; length: 14; D: NA; J: TRBJ2-7; size: NA; CDR3: CASSLGGLSYEQYF; DNA: TGTGCCAGCAGCTTAGGGGGCCTCTCCTACGAGCAGTACTTC
V: TRBV19; length: 13; D: NA; J: TRBJ1-4; size: NA; CDR3: CASLGRDDEKLFF; DNA: TGTGCCAGCCTTGGGCGAGATGATGAAAAACTGTTTTTT
V: TRBV10-3; length: 15; D: NA; J: TRBJ2-2; size: NA; CDR3: CAIMNPAANTGELFF; DNA: TGTGCCATCATGAACCCAGCGGCGAACACCGGGGAGCTGTTTTTT
V: TRBV6-5; length: 15; D: TRBD1; J: TRBJ1-5; size: NA; CDR3: CASSLNRGSNQPQHF; DNA: TGTGCCAGCAGCCTCAACAGGGGTAGCAATCAGCCCCAGCATTTT
V: TRBV5-4; length: 14; D: NA; J: TRBJ2-4; size: once; CDR3: CASSPQGRENIQYF; DNA: TGTGCCAGCAGCCCACAGGGACGTGAGAACATTCAGTACTTC
V: TRBV7-2; length: 14; D: NA; J: TRBJ2-5; size: NA; CDR3: CASSENSRQETQYF; DNA: TGTGCCAGCAGCGAAAACTCACGGCAAGAGACCCAGTACTTC
V: TRBV2; length: 15; D: TRBD2; J: TRBJ2-3; size: few; CDR3: CASRTSGRGTDTQYF; DNA: TGTGCCAGCAGGACTAGCGGGCGAGGCACAGATACGCAGTATTTT
V: TRBV11-1; length: 14; D: TRBD1; J: TRBJ2-7; size: NA; CDR3: CASSFSGQGDEQYF; DNA: TGTGCCAGCAGCTTCTCCGGACAGGGGGACGAGCAGTACTTC
V: TRBV6-5; length: 11; D: TRBD1; J: TRBJ1-1; size: NA; CDR3: CASSSTGGAFF; DNA: TGTGCCAGCAGTTCTACAGGGGGAGCTTTCTTT
V: TRBV19; length: 15; D: NA; J: TRBJ2-7; size: NA; CDR3: CASSTTGWASYEQYF; DNA: TGTGCCAGTAGCACCACAGGGTGGGCCTCCTACGAGCAGTACTTC
V: TRBV2; length: 14; D: NA; J: TRBJ2-1; size: NA; CDR3: CASSQGGTYNEQFF; DNA: TGTGCCAGCAGCCAGGGAGGCACCTACAATGAGCAGTTCTTC
V: TRBV14; length: 14; D: TRBD1; J: TRBJ2-2; size: once; CDR3: CASRGQLNTGELFF; DNA: TGTGCCAGCAGGGGACAGTTGAACACCGGGGAGCTGTTTTTT
V: TRBV14; length: 15; D: TRBD2; J: TRBJ2-1; size: NA; CDR3: CASSLAGGPLYEQFF; DNA: TGTGCCAGCAGCCTAGCGGGAGGGCCACTCTATGAGCAGTTCTTC
V: TRBV5-6; length: 13; D: NA; J: TRBJ2-5; size: NA; CDR3: CASKEGARETQYF; DNA: TGTGCCAGCAAGGAGGGGGCGCGGGAGACCCAGTACTTC
V: TRBV7-2; length: 13; D: TRBD1; J: TRBJ1-1; size: NA; CDR3: CASSPDRALEAFF; DNA: TGTGCCAGCAGCCCCGACAGGGCTTTAGAAGCTTTCTTT
V: TRBV19; length: 13; D: NA; J: TRBJ2-3; size: NA; CDR3: CASSEQGADTQYF; DNA: TGTGCCAGTAGTGAACAGGGAGCAGATACGCAGTATTTT
V: TRBV7-9; length: 15; D: TRBD1; J: TRBJ1-1; size: NA; CDR3: CASSLGGTGYTEAFF; DNA: TGTGCCAGCAGCCTGGGCGGGACAGGGTACACTGAAGCTTTCTTT
V: TRBV4-2; length: 15; D: NA; J: TRBJ1-2; size: NA; CDR3: CASSQGRVGGYGYTF; DNA: TGTGCCAGCAGCCAAGGGCGGGTCGGGGGCTATGGCTACACCTTC
V: TRBV27; length: 15; D: NA; J: TRBJ2-7; size: few; CDR3: CASSLTSGGTHEQYF; DNA: TGTGCCAGCAGTTTGACAAGCGGAGGTACCCACGAGCAGTACTTC
V: TRBV27; length: 13; D: NA; J: TRBJ2-1; size: NA; CDR3: CASSSLTRNEQFF; DNA: TGTGCCAGCAGTTCCCTAACCCGCAATGAGCAGTTCTTC
V: TRBV15; length: 15; D: NA; J: TRBJ2-5; size: few; CDR3: CATSRERARQETQYF; DNA: TGTGCCACCAGCAGAGAGAGGGCCAGGCAAGAGACCCAGTACTTC
V: TRBV30; length: 14; D: NA; J: TRBJ2-7; size: NA; CDR3: CAWSVQGNRYEQYF; DNA: TGTGCCTGGAGTGTTCAGGGGAACCGCTACGAGCAGTACTTC
V: TRBV21-1; length: 12; D: NA; J: TRBJ2-7; size: NA; CDR3: CASSTQGCEQYF; DNA: TGTGCCAGCAGCACGCAGGGCTGCGAGCAGTACTTC